This is a list of T cell receptor beta chains from one sample in a study of tumor-infiltrating lymphocytes in localized non-small cell lung cancer. Clones were read by immunoSEQ multiplex PCR, and TCRdb kept only the in-frame ones, dropping some. The sample shows 9,500 to 14,000 clones, over 80% of them seen only once. Sequenced input: lung tumor tissue. Every receptor here comes from a human donor with non-small cell lung cancer. Each CDR3 is given with its conserved first and last residue. Each record gives: CDR3 DNA, CDR3 protein, D gene, J gene, V gene, CDR3 length. A D gene is named only where the DNA matches it firmly.

DNA: TGTGCCAGCAGGACAGGGGTGGTCTATGGCTACACCTTC; CDR3: CASRTGVVYGYTF; D: TRBD1; J: TRBJ1-2; V: TRBV2; length: 13
DNA: TGTGCCAGCTCACCACCCCTAGCGTACAATGAGCAGTTCTTC; CDR3: CASSPPLAYNEQFF; D: .; J: TRBJ2-1; V: TRBV18; length: 14
DNA: TGTGCCAGCATTAGAAGCGGGAGGGCCCGCAATGAGCAGTTCTTC; CDR3: CASIRSGRARNEQFF; D: TRBD2; J: TRBJ2-1; V: TRBV28; length: 15
DNA: TGTGCCAGCAGCGTAGCAACAGCTTCCTACGAGCAGTACTTC; CDR3: CASSVATASYEQYF; D: .; J: TRBJ2-7; V: TRBV9; length: 14
DNA: TGTGCCAGCAGCCAATGGCAGGAGGATTGGGGAACTGAAGCTTTCTTT; CDR3: CASSQWQEDWGTEAFF; D: .; J: TRBJ1-1; V: TRBV16; length: 16
DNA: TGTGCCAGCAGCCAAGGGGGCCCCGGGGGGTCACCCCTCCACTTT; CDR3: CASSQGGPGGSPLHF; D: TRBD1; J: TRBJ1-6; V: TRBV5-5; length: 15
DNA: TGTGCCTGGAGTGTTCAAGGGACTAGCGGGAAGGGTGAGCAGTTCTTC; CDR3: CAWSVQGTSGKGEQFF; D: TRBD2; J: TRBJ2-1; V: TRBV30; length: 16
DNA: TGTGCCAGCAGTTATATGGCGCAGGGGATTCCCGGGGAGCTGTTTTTT; CDR3: CASSYMAQGIPGELFF; D: .; J: TRBJ2-2; V: TRBV6-5; length: 16
DNA: TGTGCCAGTAGTATAGTTCACAGGTCCTATGGCTACACCTTC; CDR3: CASSIVHRSYGYTF; D: .; J: TRBJ1-2; V: TRBV19; length: 14
DNA: TGTGCCAGTGGTCGGGGGGAGTATGAGCAGTTCTTC; CDR3: CASGRGEYEQFF; D: TRBD2; J: TRBJ2-1; V: TRBV19; length: 12
DNA: TGTGCCAGCAGCTTAAGGGGAGCGAATACAGATACGCAGTATTTT; CDR3: CASSLRGANTDTQYF; D: .; J: TRBJ2-3; V: TRBV7-3; length: 15
DNA: TGTGCCTGGAGTATGGGTGTGCAGTCTGAAGCTTTCTTT; CDR3: CAWSMGVQSEAFF; D: .; J: TRBJ1-1; V: TRBV30; length: 13
DNA: TGTGCCAGCACCATGACAGGGGGCCCCCTCAATGAGCAGTTCTTC; CDR3: CASTMTGGPLNEQFF; D: TRBD1; J: TRBJ2-1; V: TRBV5-6; length: 15
DNA: TGTGCCATCAGGCCGGGACAGACTAACTATGGCTACACCTTC; CDR3: CAIRPGQTNYGYTF; D: TRBD1; J: TRBJ1-2; V: TRBV10-3; length: 14
DNA: TGTGCCAGCAATCGAAGAACAGGGATGAACACTGAAGCTTTCTTT; CDR3: CASNRRTGMNTEAFF; D: .; J: TRBJ1-1; V: TRBV6-6; length: 15
DNA: TGTGCCATCAGTATCCTTCCGGCCGACTTCAATGAGCAGTTCTTC; CDR3: CAISILPADFNEQFF; D: .; J: TRBJ2-1; V: TRBV10-3; length: 15
DNA: TGTGCCAGCAGTGAAGTGGCCCTGGGACTAGCGGGGGTCCAAGAGACCCAGTACTTC; CDR3: CASSEVALGLAGVQETQYF; D: TRBD2; J: TRBJ2-5; V: TRBV2; length: 19
DNA: TGTGCCAGCAGTGCGAGGGCGTGGGAGCTGTTTTTT; CDR3: CASSARAWELFF; D: .; J: TRBJ2-2; V: TRBV6-6; length: 12
DNA: TGTGCCAGCAGCTTAGAGGAGGGCTCCTACGAGCAGTACTTC; CDR3: CASSLEEGSYEQYF; D: .; J: TRBJ2-7; V: TRBV7-6; length: 14
DNA: TGTGCCAGCTCTCCGCTGCGGGGGGGAGGAGAGACCCAGTACTTC; CDR3: CASSPLRGGGETQYF; D: TRBD2; J: TRBJ2-5; V: TRBV11-1; length: 15
DNA: TGTGCCAGCAGTAATAGTCTCTACGAGCAGTACTTC; CDR3: CASSNSLYEQYF; D: .; J: TRBJ2-7; V: TRBV2; length: 12
DNA: TGTGCCAGCAGCTTAATGGGGAACTCTGGGGCCAACGTCCTGACTTTC; CDR3: CASSLMGNSGANVLTF; D: .; J: TRBJ2-6; V: TRBV11-3; length: 16
DNA: TGTGCCTGGGGGATAGACACCGGGGAGCTGTTTTTT; CDR3: CAWGIDTGELFF; D: .; J: TRBJ2-2; V: TRBV30; length: 12
DNA: TGTGCCAGCAGTCGACCCGGGACCGGTACATACGAGCAGTACTTC; CDR3: CASSRPGTGTYEQYF; D: .; J: TRBJ2-7; V: TRBV6-5; length: 15
DNA: TGTGCCAGCAGCGACAGGCGACAGGGAAACTATGGCTACACCTTC; CDR3: CASSDRRQGNYGYTF; D: TRBD1; J: TRBJ1-2; V: TRBV5-4; length: 15
DNA: TGTGCCAGCAGCTTGCGACAGGTTGCTCGAGGCTACACCTTC; CDR3: CASSLRQVARGYTF; D: .; J: TRBJ1-2; V: TRBV5-6; length: 14
DNA: TGTGCCAGCAGTTCCCTTCCAGGGATTGAGCAGTTCTTC; CDR3: CASSSLPGIEQFF; D: .; J: TRBJ2-1; V: TRBV28; length: 13
DNA: TGTGCCAGCAGCGTACAGGGGAAACTGTACTTC; CDR3: CASSVQGKLYF; D: TRBD1; J: TRBJ2-7; V: TRBV7-9; length: 11
DNA: TGTGCCAGCAGCCAAAAAGGAGGCAGGGGGCGCCCCGGTAATTCACCCCTCCACTTT; CDR3: CASSQKGGRGRPGNSPLHF; D: TRBD1; J: TRBJ1-6; V: TRBV14; length: 19
DNA: TGTGCCAGCAGCCCCCTGCGGGGCGGAACAACTAATGAAAAACTGTTTTTT; CDR3: CASSPLRGGTTNEKLFF; D: .; J: TRBJ1-4; V: TRBV5-5; length: 17
DNA: TGTGCCAGCAGCTGGGGACAGAGAGAGCAGTTCTTC; CDR3: CASSWGQREQFF; D: TRBD1; J: TRBJ2-1; V: TRBV5-6; length: 12